The sequence of this TCR beta chain was determined in a study of OX40 agonist ivuxolimab in advanced cancers. The assay was immunoSEQ multiplex PCR, and TCRdb's table has in-frame clones only and misses some. The sample lists some 49,000 clones, around nine tenths seen once, with around half in the top ten. This CDR3 region has 16 residues. Per germline, CDR1 MNHNY and CDR2 SVGAGI (reference sequence). The ends lost 6 bases at V and 4 bases at J; junction bases unmatched: 14. The TCR was taken from an adult with an advanced solid tumor such as melanoma, head and neck, liver or kidney cancer. V usage is TRBV6-6 and J usage is TRBJ2-7, with 8 positions matching TRBD1. The sample consisted of CD4+ or CD8+ T cells sorted from blood, taken in a trial of the OX40 agonist ivuxolimab. The CDR3 DNA sequence: TGTGCCAGCAGCACCTCGGACAGGGCCTCGGTATACGAGCAGTACTTC. Protein product: CASSTSDRASVYEQYF.